The 12 T cell receptor beta chains given below trace back to one sample, sequenced in a study of blood T cells in healthy people across ages (dated by TCRdb to about 2015). The library was produced with 5' RACE. This sample was sequenced with an Illumina HiSeq 2500. A second 7 to 11 cycle PCR used a sample-barcoded 5' primer and a J-beta primer mix. TCRdb reworked the public reads: Q25 trimming with fastp, MiXCR clone assembly, productive beta chains retained. Here each entry gathers all rows of one CDR3 protein and keeps the most common genes and DNA. For this sample there are 650,000 to 1,000,000 distinct CDR3 sequences; about 46% appear just once. The ten largest clones represent approximately 18% of the sample. The sample taken for sequencing was blood. Every receptor here comes from a man older than 75 in good health.

The CDR3 sequence: CSAPDRLAGLYEQYF. In DNA, the CDR3 is TGCAGTGCCCCCGATCGACTAGCGGGACTCTACGAGCAGTACTTC. The rearrangement joins TRBV20-1 to TRBJ2-7; 11 bases agree with TRBD2. The V gene's germline CDR1 is DFQATT and CDR2 SNEGSKA (reference sequence). This CDR3 has 15 residues. V lost 6 bases, J lost 3 bases, and 10 bases stayed unmatched.

This clonotype was observed once. The rearrangement links TRBV20-1 to TRBJ2-7; D call uncertain. Trimming shortened V by 6 bases and J by 3 bases, and 6 bases separated the two germline ends. Germline CDR1 DFQATT, CDR2 SNEGSKA (reference sequence). This CDR3 spans 10 amino acids. Here the CDR3 reads CSANVYEQYF. The CDR3 DNA sequence: TGCAGTGCAAATGTCTACGAGCAGTACTTC.

V usage is TRBV4-3 and J usage is TRBJ2-5; 8 bases match TRBD1. Trimming removed 3 bases from V and 5 bases from J; junction bases left unmatched: 8. Germline V lookup: CDR1 LGHNA, CDR2 YSLEER. This CDR3 contains 15 residues. This CDR3 reads CASSQTGAMTETQYF. The DNA for the CDR3 is TGCGCCAGCAGCCAGACAGGGGCCATGACCGAGACCCAGTACTTC.

The gene calls are TRBV7-2 and TRBJ2-7; 8 positions match TRBD1. The CDR3 length is 15 residues. V dropped 5 bases and J dropped 7; count of bases not matched to a gene: 13. CDR1 and CDR2 from the germline V gene are SGHTA and FQGNSA. The CDR3 reads CASSIPGGTGNEQYF. The CDR3 bases are TGTGCCAGCAGCATCCCAGGGGGCACTGGCAATGAGCAGTACTTC.

A single count supports this clonotype. The genes are TRBV11-1 and TRBJ2-1; the match to TRBD2 covers 8 bases. Germline lookup yields CDR1 SGHAT and CDR2 FQDESV (reference sequence). Trimming took 5 bases from V and 7 from J; bases not matched to a gene: 13. The CDR3 extends over 16 amino acids. CDR3 amino acids: CASSHLREGRGNEQFF. CDR3 in DNA: TGTGCCAGCAGCCATCTCCGGGAGGGCCGGGGGAATGAGCAGTTCTTC.

This clonotype was counted only a few times. DNA of the CDR3: TGCGCCAGCAGCCTAGGGACTAGAGACGTTCAGCAGTTCTTC. This sequence encodes CASSLGTRDVQQFF. The chain links TRBV5-1 to TRBJ2-1, with 8 bases fitting TRBD2. V lost 4 bases to trimming and J lost 11 bases; unmatched junction nucleotides: 11. CDR3 length equals 14 residues. CDR1 SGHRS and CDR2 YFSETQ come from the germline V gene.

This clonotype was seen only a few times. This rearrangement joins TRBV20-1 to TRBJ2-2; no clear D gene. Germline CDR1 is DFQATT and CDR2 is SNEGSKA (reference sequence). The ends were cut back, 3 bases at V and 2 bases at J, with 7 bases in the middle. This CDR3 is built from 13 residues. CDR3 amino acids: CSASVQNTGELFF. CDR3 DNA: TGCAGTGCTAGCGTCCAAAACACCGGGGAGCTGTTTTTT.

As concerns this clonotype: Relative to the germline gene, one junction end is altered; a read error may explain this. This chain joins TRBV5-1 and TRBJ2-6; D is perhaps TRBD1 or TRBD2 (5 bases each). Per germline, CDR1 SGHRS and CDR2 YFSETQ. This CDR3 has 16 amino acids. This chain's CDR3 is CASLEGPDSGANVPTF. CDR3 nucleotides: TGCGCCAGCCTCGAGGGCCCAGACTCTGGGGCCAACGTCCCGACTTTC.

This clonotype appeared a few times. V usage is TRBV11-2 and J usage is TRBJ2-7; weak D call: TRBD2 (6 bases). Germline V lookup: CDR1 SGHAT, CDR2 FQNNGV. The CDR3 consists of 14 residues. V was trimmed by 7 bases and J by 3 bases, leaving 16 bases between them. The CDR3 DNA sequence: TGTGCCAGCAACGACGGACGGGGGAGCTACGAGCAGTACTTC. It yields the protein CASNDGRGSYEQYF.

V gene TRBV12-3 or TRBV12-4 combines with J gene TRBJ1-1; no definite D call. Trimming cost V 5 bases and J 7 bases, with 20 bases left between them. This CDR3 is built from 15 residues. This CDR3 reads CASSPPILRDDEAFF. CDR3 bases: TGTGCCAGCAGTCCGCCCATCCTGCGGGATGATGAAGCTTTCTTT.

V usage is TRBV6-6 and J usage is TRBJ2-1; D remains ambiguous. Trimming stripped 5 bases from V and 0 bases from J, with 11 bases between. The CDR3 covers 15 residues. The germline V gene encodes CDR1 MNHNY and CDR2 SVGAGI (reference sequence). The DNA of the CDR3 is TGTGCCAGCAGTCGACCGCTAAGCTCCTACAATGAGCAGTTCTTC. Its translation: CASSRPLSSYNEQFF.

This clonotype was found a few times. The junction and the germline gene differ at one end; a read error may be behind it. CDR3 in DNA: TGCGCCAGCAGCTCCGGACAGGGGGCTCACAATGAGCAGTTCTTC. Translating it yields CASSSGQGAHNEQFF. This rearrangement joins TRBV7-7 to TRBJ2-1, with 11 bases identical to TRBD1. Per the germline V gene, CDR1 is SSHAT and CDR2 is FNYEAQ (reference sequence). The length of the CDR3 is 15 residues.